This TCR beta chain was sequenced for a study of T cells in Graves' hyperthyroidism and ophthalmopathy. Points from the study as a whole: Most thyroid clonotypes with frequency above 0.001 were detected in blood. Stable hyperthyroidism was separated from ophthalmopathy by a model based on 13 V-J features.

Concerning this clonotype: Its target is not known.

Amplified TCR beta CDR3 regions derived from RNA transcripts. The study used the HTBI primer set for a first-round RT-PCR of the TCR CDR3. Each CDR3 protein is one row after TCRdb ran MiXCR on the multiplex PCR reads. The sample includes 250,000 to 300,000 distinct CDR3 sequences, 10% to 15% seen only once; the top ten take 6.5% to 10%. The germline CDR1 and CDR2 sequences are LNHDA and SQIVND (reference sequence). This CDR3 comprises 13 residues. The V gene lost 2 bases and the J gene lost 8 bases, with 12 bases spanning the gap. Blood sampling occurred at first hyperthyroidism diagnosis, ahead of any ophthalmopathy symptoms. Each 10 ml fresh peripheral blood draw supplied the PBMCs.

Sequenced input: blood. The J gene is TRBJ1-2, the V gene TRBV19; D possibly corresponds to TRBD1 (5 bases). This TCR was sampled from a woman in her twenties or thirties with Graves' hyperthyroidism that later progressed to Graves' ophthalmopathy. The CDR3 loop reads CASSIQGFEGYTF. CDR3 in DNA: TGTGCCAGTAGTATACAGGGTTTCGAGGGCTACACCTTC. Together with reference TRBV19 and TRBJ1-2, the CDR3 gives the full variable domain: DGGITQSPKYLFRKEGQNVTLSCEQNLNHDAMYWYRQDPGQGLRLIYYSQIVNDFQKGDIAEGYSVSREKKESFPLTVTSAQKNPTAFYLCASSIQGFEGYTFGSGTRLTVV.